This passage covers 4 T cell receptor beta chains from one sample sequenced in a study of blood T cell repertoires in COVID-19. TCRdb's copy holds only in-frame clones and misses some; the assay was immunoSEQ multiplex PCR. The table has roughly 76,000 clones, approximately 90% seen once. The material sequenced was peripheral blood. These TCRs come from a woman aged 55-69 years with active COVID-19.

V usage is TRBV24-1 and J usage is TRBJ2-5, with TRBD1 as a possible D gene (5 bases). The CDR3 has 19 residues. The V end was cut by 5 bases, the J end by 5 bases, with 29 bases between. The V gene's germline CDR1 is KGHDR and CDR2 SFDVKD. In nucleotides, the CDR3 is TGTGCCACCAGTGCCGTGGACCGGAGAAGGGGAAAGAGGTGGGAGACCCAGTACTTC. Protein: CATSAVDRRRGKRWETQYF.

The V and J genes are TRBV7-9 and TRBJ2-1; 8 bases agree with TRBD2. Germline V gene sequence: CDR1 SEHNR, CDR2 FQNEAQ (reference sequence). V dropped 4 bases and J dropped 8; count of bases not matched to a gene: 7. The CDR3 totals 14 residues. Written as DNA, the CDR3 is TGTGCCAGCAGCTACAGCGGGAGTAGGGATGAGCAGTTCTTC. This translates into CASSYSGSRDEQFF.

V gene TRBV19 combines with J gene TRBJ1-5, with 7 bases that match TRBD1. Germline loops: CDR1 LNHDA, CDR2 SQIVND (reference sequence). This CDR3 has 14 residues. The V gene end was trimmed by 3 bases and the J gene end by 6 bases; junction bases not matched to a gene: 5. The CDR3 spells CASSIRGGSQPQHF. The CDR3, as DNA: TGTGCCAGTAGTATTAGAGGGGGCAGTCAGCCCCAGCATTTT.

J is TRBJ2-7 and V is TRBV20-1; 12 nucleotides line up with TRBD2. Germline CDR1 DFQATT, CDR2 SNEGSKA (reference sequence). CDR3 length: 16 residues. Trimming removed 3 bases from V and 0 bases from J; junction bases left unmatched: 6. The CDR3 DNA follows: TGCAGTGCTAGTCAACTAGCGGGAGGCGCCTCCTACGAGCAGTACTTC. This encodes CSASQLAGGASYEQYF.